This entry features one T cell receptor beta chain sequence. The target of this receptor is not known. This entry is derived from a study of CXCR3-negative and CXCR3-positive naive CD8 T cells (dated by TCRdb to between 2019 and 2020). Regarding the research as a whole: In total, approximately 130 million TRB reads were obtained, corresponding to roughly 1.5 +/- 0.3 million reads per library. TRBV-TRBJ cluster analysis included naive subsets from about 5 donors and memory cells from 3 donors. Diversity and physicochemical repertoire analyses covered around 10 donors pooled from two independent experiments.

Sequencing took place on a NextSeq 550. The Human TCR Profiling Kit (MiLaboratory) was used to prepare UMI-labeled 5' RACE TRB cDNA libraries. cDNA synthesis used the entire amount of extracted RNA, and PCR amplification then used the entire amount of cDNA produced. Libraries were prepared in parallel with an identical number of PCR cycles. On the authors' methods: With a minimum of two reads required per UMI, MIGEC and MiXCR pulled out about 54,000 +/- 9,700 unique UMI-labeled TRB cDNA molecules from each library. On average, each library contained approximately 40,000 +/- 10,000 functional in-frame TRB CDR3 nucleotide clonotypes without stop codons. Diversity metrics, including normalized Shannon-Wiener and Chao1, were computed in VDJtools after downsampling to 5000 UMI-labeled TRB molecules per sample. For the central five CDR3 residues, VDJtools calculated physicochemical properties weighted by clonotype size, namely interaction energy, strength, volume and Kidera factor 4. Reads reprocessed by TCRdb are summarized as one entry per CDR3 protein sequence, and DNA is absent. TCRdb's processing, not the authors', yielded these V and J calls. The sample table includes some 130,000 distinct CDR3 sequences. In total, the top ten clones hold 0.25% to 0.35% of the sample.

CDR1 and CDR2, looked up from the germline V gene, are SGHVS and FQNEAQ. The CDR3, from cysteine to phenylalanine, totals 18 residues. A DNA sequence was not provided. Results and caveats for the whole study, not just this receptor: Because surface CD5, which is linked to self-reactivity in mice, was comparable between the naive subsets, TCR interaction strength was also inferred from TRB CDR3 physicochemical properties. Freshly isolated PBMCs were used for most assays because CXCR3 expression went down partially after cryopreservation. TRB CDR3s from CXCR3-positive naive cells showed higher hydrophobicity (lower Kidera factor 4), lower energy, and higher strength and volume indices than CXCR3-negative naive cells. Both naive subsets had comparably high repertoire diversity, while memory CD8+ T cells had much lower repertoire diversity. Similar TRBV-TRBJ usage was shown by naive CXCR3-negative and CXCR3-positive cells from the same donor, whereas distinct patterns were shown by memory cells.

Each CD8+ T cell subset was flow-sorted in triplicate, with over 250,000 cells per subset placed directly into RLT lysis buffer. To exclude memory contaminants, naive CD8+ T cells were stringently defined as CD45RO-CCR7+CD27+CD95-. Peripheral blood mononuclear cells were isolated from buffy coats using standard density gradient centrifugation. A FACSAria III was used to flow-sort naive CD8+ T cells into CXCR3-negative and CXCR3-positive populations. Total RNA was extracted from sorted cells with an RNeasy Mini Kit. The sequenced material came from naive CXCR3- CD8+ T cells from blood. The intended sense of this specimen's cell subset or site label: CD45RO-CCR7+CD27+CD95- naive CD8+ T cells lacking CXCR3 (TNR3-). The sequence joins TRBV7-8 to TRBJ2-2; TCRdb's D call of TRBD2 is untestable without DNA. This clonotype originated in a human donor in good health. Some clones in this sample may be carry-over from other donors' samples. The encoded CDR3 is CASQPVGTSGGWTGELFF.